The sequence of this TCR beta chain was determined in a study of response to subunit inactivated influenza vaccine (dated by TCRdb to 2016 to 2018). For the wider study: Deep quantitative T cell receptor repertoire profiling was used in the study to track responses to a trivalent subunit inactivated influenza vaccine.

Study-level results and caveats: According to the authors, only a limited number of new T cells may be recruited by each seasonal influenza vaccination.

According to the germline V gene, CDR1 reads MDHEN and CDR2 reads SYDVKM. Inclusive of the bounding cysteine and phenylalanine, the CDR3 is 12 residues long. The CDR3 DNA has 36 bases and is translated from base 1. Trimming removed 5 bases from V and 15 bases from J, leaving 17 bases between the germline ends. Receptor libraries were prepared by RT-PCR. Sequencing was carried out with an Illumina HiSeq 2500. TCRdb took the public reads, trimmed them with fastp at Q25, ran MiXCR for clone calling and kept in-frame beta chains. CDR3 protein sequences are deduplicated, and each keeps its most common genes and DNA. The sample table holds about 540,000 distinct CDR3 sequences, of which around a quarter were seen once. Approximately 3% of the sample is held by the ten biggest clonotypes. Concerning this clonotype: No antigen is known for it. No base quality information exists; no much larger clone differs at one position.

The data also belong to a second study, concerning T cells expressing NK-cell markers. As the second study states: TCR beta cDNA libraries were made by 5'RACE template switching that added a universal primer site and unique molecular identifiers. Three sorted T-cell subsets (CD3+CD56+NKG2C+, CD3+CD56+NKG2C- and CD3+CD56-NKG2C+) from 8 or 9 donors had their TCR beta-chain repertoires profiled. Among the eight sequenced donors, only one was HCMV-seronegative, while the other seven were HCMV-seropositive. In several experiments an anti-gammadeltaTCR antibody was added to restrict sorting to alphabetaTCR-expressing T cells. In more than five donors, the dominant CD3+CD56+NKG2C+ clonotypes were found to rank among the top 10 CD8+ clonotypes and to make up roughly 1.0-7.5% of CD8+ T cells. Those dominant clonotypes were again the most abundant among CD3+CD56-NKG2C+ cells in a few donors, at about 28.3-60.1%. Whether the expanded NKG2C-expressing T cell clones were specific for HCMV antigens remained unclear. All eight donors whose samples were sequenced were randomly selected healthy volunteers, three of them men and five women. HCMV serostatus was determined by detecting HCMV-specific IgG in serum with a commercial ELISA kit. Ficoll density gradient centrifugation was used to isolate peripheral blood mononuclear cells from blood. Magnetic immunoseparation with Miltenyi isolation kits was used to isolate CD4+ and CD8+ T cells from PBMC. Synthesis of cDNA was primed from the TCR beta constant segment and was followed by two consecutive PCR amplification steps. The libraries were sequenced on Illumina HiSeq 2000/2500, MiSeq or NextSeq, producing 2 x 150 bp reads. Reads were demultiplexed and grouped by UMI with MIGEC, and clonotypes were assembled and quantified with MiTCR. To exclude erroneous sequences, only TCR cDNA sequences supported by at least two reads were retained. Downstream repertoire analysis used the tcR package, and clonotypes were matched across fractions by CDR3 nucleotide sequence plus V segment. Antigen specificity was annotated against VDJdb with VDJmatch, allowing one amino acid substitution in CDR3.

The clonotype comes from a man aged 50-59 years who received an inactivated influenza vaccine. Donor details come from another sample of the same person, matched by shared clones. Sequencing used CD4+ T cells sorted from PBMCs, obtained roughly 12 days after vaccination. The V and J genes are TRBV28 and TRBJ1-5; TRBD1 might be the D gene, on 5 matching bases. The encoded CDR3 is CASSLGGREAHF. The DNA reads TGTGCCAGCAGTCTGGGGGGAAGGGAAGCGCATTTT.